The rows below give T cell receptor beta chains drawn from one sample of a study of blood T cells in healthy people across ages. TCRdb itself ran the 5' RACE reads through MiXCR, one entry per CDR3 protein. The table lists approximately 850,000 distinct CDR3 sequences, approximately 48% of them singletons, with roughly 19% in the top ten. Sample: blood. The source of these receptors is a man aged 60 to 69 in good health. Both conserved end residues are part of each CDR3. The order of the fields is clone size, D gene, V gene, J gene, CDR3 protein, CDR3 DNA. D genes are given only for firm matches. Not every row has a clone size; where given, it reads once, few, many or a size class.

size: -; D: -; V: TRBV4-2; J: TRBJ1-1; CDR3: CASRMDMPNTEAFF; DNA: TGTGCCAGCAGGATGGACATGCCGAACACTGAAGCTTTCTTT
size: -; D: -; V: TRBV9; J: TRBJ1-1; CDR3: CASSMYDQNTEAFF; DNA: TGTGCCAGCAGCATGTACGACCAGAACACTGAAGCTTTCTTT
size: -; D: -; V: TRBV10-3; J: TRBJ2-7; CDR3: CAISRGQGGPRSYEQYF; DNA: TGTGCCATCAGTCGTGGGCAGGGGGGCCCCCGCTCCTACGAGCAGTACTTC
size: -; D: -; V: TRBV29-1; J: TRBJ2-7; CDR3: CSVELVPNEQYF; DNA: TGCAGCGTTGAACTAGTCCCGAACGAGCAGTACTTC
size: few; D: TRBD2; V: TRBV6-2/TRBV6-3; J: TRBJ2-1; CDR3: CASTPLAGGYEQFF; DNA: TGTGCCAGCACCCCACTAGCGGGGGGTTATGAGCAGTTCTTC
size: -; D: -; V: TRBV7-2; J: TRBJ1-1; CDR3: CASSLVGWGALNTEAFF; DNA: TGTGCCAGCAGCTTAGTGGGATGGGGGGCCCTGAACACTGAAGCTTTCTTT
size: few; D: TRBD2; V: TRBV4-3; J: TRBJ2-1; CDR3: CASSQDWSSGAPYNEQFF; DNA: TGCGCCAGCAGCCAAGATTGGTCTAGCGGGGCTCCTTACAATGAGCAGTTCTTC
size: -; D: TRBD1; V: TRBV5-4; J: TRBJ2-1; CDR3: CASSSGQVLSEQFF; DNA: TGTGCCAGCAGCTCGGGACAGGTGCTAAGTGAGCAGTTCTTC
size: few; D: -; V: TRBV11-2; J: TRBJ2-7; CDR3: CASSRNPGLGDYEQYF; DNA: TGTGCCAGCAGCCGGAATCCGGGCCTTGGGGACTACGAGCAGTACTTC
size: -; D: -; V: TRBV20-1; J: TRBJ2-2; CDR3: CSARRGTPNTGELFF; DNA: TGCAGTGCTAGACGCGGGACGCCGAACACCGGGGAGCTGTTTTTT
size: -; D: -; V: TRBV18; J: TRBJ2-5; CDR3: CASSQELFQETQYF; DNA: TGTGCCAGCTCACAAGAGCTCTTCCAAGAGACCCAGTACTTC
size: -; D: -; V: TRBV25-1; J: TRBJ2-7; CDR3: CASTVAGPPYEQYF; DNA: TGTGCCAGCACGGTGGCCGGTCCACCCTACGAGCAGTACTTC